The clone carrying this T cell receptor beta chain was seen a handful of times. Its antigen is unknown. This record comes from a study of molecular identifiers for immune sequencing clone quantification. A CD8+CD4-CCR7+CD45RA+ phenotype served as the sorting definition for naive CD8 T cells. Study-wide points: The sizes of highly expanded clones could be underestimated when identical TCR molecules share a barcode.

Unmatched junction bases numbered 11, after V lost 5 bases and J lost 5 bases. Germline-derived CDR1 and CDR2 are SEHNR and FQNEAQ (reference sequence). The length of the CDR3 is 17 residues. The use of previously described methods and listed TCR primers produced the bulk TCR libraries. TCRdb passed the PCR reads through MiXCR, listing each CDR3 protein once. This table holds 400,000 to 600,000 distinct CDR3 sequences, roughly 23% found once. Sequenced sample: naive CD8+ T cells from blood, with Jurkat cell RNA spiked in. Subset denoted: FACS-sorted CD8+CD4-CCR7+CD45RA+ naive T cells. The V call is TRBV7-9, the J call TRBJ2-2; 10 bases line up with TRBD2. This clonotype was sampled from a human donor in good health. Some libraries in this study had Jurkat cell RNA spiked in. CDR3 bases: TGTGCCAGCAGCGAACCATCCGGGACTAGCGAAACCGGGGAGCTGTTTTTT. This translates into CASSEPSGTSETGELFF. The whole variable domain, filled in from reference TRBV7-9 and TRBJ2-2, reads DTGVSQNPRHKITKRGQNVTFRCDPISEHNRLYWYRQTLGQGPEFLTYFQNEAQLEKSRLLSDRFSAERPKGSFSTLEIQRTEQGDSAMYLCASSEPSGTSETGELFFGEGSRLTVL.